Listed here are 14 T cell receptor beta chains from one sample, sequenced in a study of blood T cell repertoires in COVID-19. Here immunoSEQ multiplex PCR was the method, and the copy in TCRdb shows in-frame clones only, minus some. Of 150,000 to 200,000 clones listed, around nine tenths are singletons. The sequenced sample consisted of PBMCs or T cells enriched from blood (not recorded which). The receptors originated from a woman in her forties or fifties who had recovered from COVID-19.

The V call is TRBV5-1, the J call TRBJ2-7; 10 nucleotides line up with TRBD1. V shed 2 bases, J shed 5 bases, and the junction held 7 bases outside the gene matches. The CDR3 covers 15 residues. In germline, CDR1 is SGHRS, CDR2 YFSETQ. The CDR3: CASSLGGTGAHEQYF. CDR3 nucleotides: TGCGCCAGCAGCTTAGGCGGGACAGGGGCCCACGAGCAGTACTTC.

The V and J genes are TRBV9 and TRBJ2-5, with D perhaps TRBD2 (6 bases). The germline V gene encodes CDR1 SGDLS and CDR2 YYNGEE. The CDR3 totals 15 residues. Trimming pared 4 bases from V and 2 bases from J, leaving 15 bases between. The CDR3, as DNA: TGTGCCAGCAGCTTATCGGGACTGCCTCAAGAGACCCAGTACTTC. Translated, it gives CASSLSGLPQETQYF. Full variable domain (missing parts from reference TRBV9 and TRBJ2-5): DSGVTQTPKHLITATGQRVTLRCSPRSGDLSVYWYQQSLDQGLQFLIQYYNGEERAKGNILERFSAQQFPDLHSELNLSSLELGDSALYFCASSLSGLPQETQYFGPGTRLLVL.

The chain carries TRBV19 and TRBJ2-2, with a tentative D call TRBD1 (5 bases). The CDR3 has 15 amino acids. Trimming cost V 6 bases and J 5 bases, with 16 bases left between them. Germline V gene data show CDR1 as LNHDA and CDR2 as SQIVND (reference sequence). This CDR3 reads CASRSPGSKTGELFF. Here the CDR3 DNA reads TGTGCCAGTAGGTCTCCAGGGTCAAAAACCGGGGAGCTGTTTTTT.

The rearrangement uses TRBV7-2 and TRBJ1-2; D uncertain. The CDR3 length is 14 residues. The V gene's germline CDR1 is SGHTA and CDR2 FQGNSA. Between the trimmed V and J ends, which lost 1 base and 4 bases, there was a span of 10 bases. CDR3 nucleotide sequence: TGTGCCAGCAGCTTAGTCAGGATACCCTATGGCTACACCTTC. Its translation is CASSLVRIPYGYTF.

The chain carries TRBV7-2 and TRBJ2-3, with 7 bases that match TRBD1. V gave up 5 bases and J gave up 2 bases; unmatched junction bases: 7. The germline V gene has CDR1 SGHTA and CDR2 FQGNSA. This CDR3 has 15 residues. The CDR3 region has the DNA TGTGCCAGCAGCCCCTCGACAGGGTTCACAGATACGCAGTATTTT. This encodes CASSPSTGFTDTQYF.

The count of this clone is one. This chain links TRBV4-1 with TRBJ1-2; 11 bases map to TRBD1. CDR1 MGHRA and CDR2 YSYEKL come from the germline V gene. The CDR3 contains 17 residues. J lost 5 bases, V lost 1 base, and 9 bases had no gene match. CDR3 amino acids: CASSQGVRDRGMYGYTF. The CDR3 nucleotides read TGCGCCAGCAGCCAAGGAGTCCGGGACAGGGGGATGTATGGCTACACCTTC.

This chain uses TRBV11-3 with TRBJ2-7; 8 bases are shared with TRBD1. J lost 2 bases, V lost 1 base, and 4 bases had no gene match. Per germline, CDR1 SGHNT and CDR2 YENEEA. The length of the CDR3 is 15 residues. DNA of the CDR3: TGTGCCAGCAGCTTAGGAACAGGGGGTGCCTACGAGCAGTACTTC. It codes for CASSLGTGGAYEQYF. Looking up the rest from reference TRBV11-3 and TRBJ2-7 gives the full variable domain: EAGVVQSPRYKIIEKKQPVAFWCNPISGHNTLYWYLQNLGQGPELLIRYENEEAVDDSQLPKDRFSAERLKGVDSTLKIQPAELGDSAVYLCASSLGTGGAYEQYFGPGTRLTVT.

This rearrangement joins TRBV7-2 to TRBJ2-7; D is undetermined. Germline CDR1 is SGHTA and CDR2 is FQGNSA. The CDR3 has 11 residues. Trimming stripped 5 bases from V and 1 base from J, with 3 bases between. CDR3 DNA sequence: TGTGCCAGCAGCCATTCCTACGAGCAGTACTTC. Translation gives CASSHSYEQYF.

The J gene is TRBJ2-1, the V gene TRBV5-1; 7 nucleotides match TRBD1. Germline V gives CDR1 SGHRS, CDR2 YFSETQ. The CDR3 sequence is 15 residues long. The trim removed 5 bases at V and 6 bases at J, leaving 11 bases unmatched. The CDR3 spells CASRIDRDLGNEQFF. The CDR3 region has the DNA TGCGCCAGCAGAATAGACAGGGATTTAGGCAATGAGCAGTTCTTC.

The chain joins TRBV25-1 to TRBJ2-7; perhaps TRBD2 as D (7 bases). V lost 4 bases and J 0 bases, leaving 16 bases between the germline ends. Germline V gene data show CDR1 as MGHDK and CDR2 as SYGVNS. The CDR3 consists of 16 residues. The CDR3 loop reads CASSGHQAGASYEQYF. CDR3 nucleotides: TGTGCCAGCAGTGGACATCAGGCGGGGGCCTCCTACGAGCAGTACTTC.

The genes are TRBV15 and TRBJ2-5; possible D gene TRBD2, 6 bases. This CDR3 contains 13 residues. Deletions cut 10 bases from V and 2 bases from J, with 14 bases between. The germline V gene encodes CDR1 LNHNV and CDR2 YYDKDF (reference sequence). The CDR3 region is CASRYGGQETQYF. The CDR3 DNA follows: TGTGCCAGCCGTTACGGGGGACAAGAGACCCAGTACTTC.

CDR3 residues: CASSLVRAGELFF. DNA for the CDR3: TGTGCCAGCAGCTTAGTCAGGGCCGGGGAGCTGTTTTTT. The chain employs TRBV11-2 and TRBJ2-2, with a tentative D call TRBD1 (5 bases). V shed 1 base and J shed 6 bases, with 6 bases lying between them. The germline gives CDR1 SGHAT, CDR2 FQNNGV. The CDR3 loop spans 13 amino acids.

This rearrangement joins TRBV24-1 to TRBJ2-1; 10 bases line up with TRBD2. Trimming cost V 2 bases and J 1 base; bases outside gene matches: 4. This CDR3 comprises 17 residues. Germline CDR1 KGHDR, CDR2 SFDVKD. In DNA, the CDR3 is TGTGCCACCAGTGATTGGTCTAGCGGGGGTTCCTACAATGAGCAGTTCTTC. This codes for CATSDWSSGGSYNEQFF.

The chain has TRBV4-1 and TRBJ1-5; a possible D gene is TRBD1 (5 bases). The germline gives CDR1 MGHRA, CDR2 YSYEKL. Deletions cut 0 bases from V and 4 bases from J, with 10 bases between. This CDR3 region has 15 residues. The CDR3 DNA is TGCGCCAGCAGCCAAGAAGGGGCGAGGAATCAGCCCCAGCATTTT. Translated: CASSQEGARNQPQHF.